These 20 T cell receptor beta chains share one sample of origin, sequenced in a study of blood T cell repertoires in COVID-19. The table came from immunoSEQ multiplex PCR; TCRdb's copy has only in-frame clones and leaves some out. The table includes about 180,000 clones, about 85% detected once. Sequenced input: peripheral blood. Receptor source: a woman of 80 years or more with acute or convalescent COVID-19.

This clone has only a few counts. The rearrangement joins TRBV5-4 to TRBJ2-7; TRBD1 agrees at 8 bases. The CDR3 runs 14 residues. The junction had 4 bases not matched to a gene; V was cut back by 2 bases and J by 3 bases. Germline V CDR1 and CDR2: SGHNT, YYREEE (reference sequence). The CDR3 spells CASSFGTGGYEQYF. The CDR3 DNA sequence: TGTGCCAGCAGCTTTGGGACAGGTGGCTACGAGCAGTACTTC.

This chain joins TRBV6-5 and TRBJ1-6; D unclear. The CDR3 spans 14 residues. V was shortened by 2 bases and J by 6 bases, with 8 bases between the two germline ends. Germline V gives CDR1 MNHEY, CDR2 SVGAGI. The CDR3, as DNA: TGTGCCAGCAGTTACCGAGTGCTTAATTCACCCCTCCACTTT. This codes for CASSYRVLNSPLHF.

The table lists this clone with a few counts. The chain uses TRBV30 and TRBJ1-1, with D unclear. This CDR3 has 15 amino acids. Trimming took off 0 bases at V and 0 bases at J, with 11 bases between the two ends. The V gene's germline CDR1 is GTSNPN and CDR2 SVGIG (reference sequence). In nucleotides, the CDR3 is TGTGCCTGGAGTGTACATCTCACACTGAACACTGAAGCTTTCTTT. Translation: CAWSVHLTLNTEAFF.

J is TRBJ2-1 and V is TRBV5-6, with a tentative D call TRBD2 (6 bases). The CDR3 covers 17 residues. In germline, CDR1 is SGHDT, CDR2 YYEEEE. V lost 5 bases and J 7 bases, leaving 25 bases between the germline ends. The CDR3 reads CASRPGRGGRQWNEQFF. CDR3 in DNA: TGTGCCAGCAGGCCCGGGAGAGGCGGGCGCCAGTGGAATGAGCAGTTCTTC. Full variable domain (missing parts from reference TRBV5-6 and TRBJ2-1): DAGVTQSPTHLIKTRGQQVTLRCSPKSGHDTVSWYQQALGQGPQFIFQYYEEEERQRGNFPDRFSGHQFPNYSSELNVNALLLGDSALYLCASRPGRGGRQWNEQFFGPGTRLTVL.

The chain links TRBV14 to TRBJ1-4, with D possibly matching TRBD1 (6 bases). This CDR3 comprises 14 residues. Per germline, CDR1 SGHDN and CDR2 FVKESK. Trimming shortened V by 5 bases and J by 10 bases, and 17 bases separated the two germline ends. The CDR3 DNA reads TGTGCCAGCAGCATTGGGACAAGAAGTGGAAAACTGTTTTTT. This sequence encodes CASSIGTRSGKLFF.

J is TRBJ2-3 and V is TRBV3-1 (or the pseudogene TRBV3-2); possible D gene TRBD1, 6 bases. Between the trimmed V and J ends, which lost 6 bases and 1 base, there was a span of 11 bases. Germline lookup yields CDR1 LGHDT and CDR2 YNNKEL (reference sequence). The CDR3 has 14 residues. CDR3 sequence: CASSPGVGTDTQYF. The CDR3, as DNA: TGTGCCAGCAGTCCAGGGGTCGGCACAGATACGCAGTATTTT.

This sequence joins TRBV19 and TRBJ1-4; 7 positions match TRBD1. There are 17 residues in the CDR3. CDR1 is LNHDA, CDR2 SQIVND, per germline (reference sequence). Trimming removed 5 bases from V and 4 bases from J; junction bases left unmatched: 13. Written as DNA, the CDR3 is TGTGCCAGTAGTCCGTCCGGACAGGAATTCTATAATGAAAAACTGTTTTTT. Translating it yields CASSPSGQEFYNEKLFF.

The table lists this clone with a few counts. The V call is TRBV5-4, the J call TRBJ2-7, with D unresolved. The CDR3 consists of 15 residues. V was pared by 2 bases and J by 6 bases, with 18 bases between. The V gene's germline CDR1 is SGHNT and CDR2 YYREEE (reference sequence). The CDR3 loop reads CASSLGRTASGEQYF. CDR3 in DNA: TGTGCCAGCAGCTTAGGCCGTACGGCCTCGGGCGAGCAGTACTTC.

This clone was detected only once. The CDR3 loop reads CASSYGQGGQPQHF. The CDR3 region has the DNA TGTGCCAGCAGCTACGGACAGGGTGGGCAGCCCCAGCATTTT. This sequence joins TRBV2 and TRBJ1-5; 8 nucleotides line up with TRBD1. CDR1 and CDR2 from the germline V gene are SNHLY and FYNNEI. The CDR3 is 14 residues long. V shed 6 bases and J 7 bases; nucleotides not matched to a gene: 8.

A few counts support this clone. V is TRBV4-1 and J is TRBJ2-7; TRBD2 matches 9 bases. Germline V CDR1 and CDR2: MGHRA, YSYEKL. CDR3 length equals 16 residues. V lost 4 bases to trimming and J lost 4 bases; unmatched junction nucleotides: 11. CDR3 amino acids: CASSPMAQGLAYEQYF. The CDR3 nucleotides read TGCGCCAGCAGCCCCATGGCCCAGGGACTAGCTTACGAGCAGTACTTC.

The V call is TRBV10-2, the J call TRBJ2-2, with D perhaps matching TRBD2 (5 bases). Per germline, CDR1 WSHSY and CDR2 SAAADI. Deletions cut 7 bases from V and 2 bases from J, with 14 bases between. The CDR3 is 15 amino acids. In DNA form, the CDR3 reads TGCGCCAGCAAGCTTAACGGGGTAAACACCGGGGAGCTGTTTTTT. It codes for CASKLNGVNTGELFF.

The CDR3 coding sequence is TGTGCCAGCAGTCCCACAGGGTTTGGTGGCTACACCTTC. It is translated as CASSPTGFGGYTF. V gene TRBV12-3 or TRBV12-4 combines with J gene TRBJ1-2; D may be TRBD1 (6 bases). Trimming took off 5 bases at V and 7 bases at J, with 14 bases between the two ends. CDR3 length: 13 amino acids.

V and J are TRBV27 and TRBJ1-5, with 12 positions matching TRBD1. After removal of 1 base from V and 8 bases from J, the junction contained 6 bases not matched to a gene. The germline CDR1 and CDR2 sequences are MNHEY and SMNVEV (reference sequence). This CDR3 comprises 16 residues. The CDR3 here is CASSLLGQGARKPQHF. CDR3 bases: TGTGCCAGCAGTTTATTGGGACAGGGGGCGCGGAAGCCCCAGCATTTT.

V is TRBV7-2 and J is TRBJ2-5, with 7 bases aligning to TRBD1. CDR1 is SGHTA and CDR2 is FQGNSA in the germline V gene. The CDR3 has 15 residues. With 5 bases clipped from V and 0 bases from J, the junction kept 6 bases outside the gene matches. This chain's CDR3 is CASSPRQGNQETQYF. CDR3 sequence (DNA): TGTGCCAGCAGCCCTCGACAGGGTAACCAAGAGACCCAGTACTTC.

CDR3 amino acids: CASIDFGTGGYTDTQYF. In nucleotides, the CDR3 is TGTGCCAGCATAGACTTCGGGACAGGTGGCTACACAGATACGCAGTATTTT. The chain carries TRBV5-8 and TRBJ2-3; 8 bases fit TRBD1. The CDR3 has 17 amino acids. V shed 6 bases, J shed 2 bases, and the junction held 14 bases outside the gene matches. Per the germline V gene, CDR1 is SGHTS and CDR2 is YDEGEE.

The chain combines TRBV19 with TRBJ1-4; the D gene is possibly TRBD1 (6 bases). This CDR3 has 15 residues. V lost 5 bases and J lost 8, with 18 bases in between. Germline V gene sequence: CDR1 LNHDA, CDR2 SQIVND (reference sequence). CDR3 DNA sequence: TGTGCCAGTAGTCAGATACGGGGGGCAGAGGAAAAACTGTTTTTT. Protein sequence: CASSQIRGAEEKLFF.

The chain has TRBV7-9 and TRBJ2-3; D possibly corresponds to TRBD2 (5 bases). The germline V and J ends were trimmed by 2 bases and 4 bases, with 16 bases remaining between them. The CDR3 spans 16 residues. Germline V gene data show CDR1 as SEHNR and CDR2 as FQNEAQ (reference sequence). CDR3 sequence (DNA): TGTGCCAGCAGCTTATTCGGGGTAGGTGGGGCAGATACGCAGTATTTT. It yields the protein CASSLFGVGGADTQYF.

This clone appeared a few times. The chain recombines TRBV27 with TRBJ1-2; 10 bases map to TRBD1. The CDR3 length is 13 residues. From germline, CDR1 is MNHEY and CDR2 SMNVEV (reference sequence). The junction had 5 bases not matched to a gene; V was cut back by 5 bases and J by 8 bases. The chain's CDR3 is CASSRDRGQGYTF. DNA of the CDR3: TGTGCCAGCAGTCGCGACAGGGGGCAAGGCTACACCTTC.

The chain carries TRBV6-2 or TRBV6-3 and TRBJ2-7; D is ambiguous. Germline V gene data show CDR1 as MNHEY and CDR2 as SVGEGT. Trimming shortened V by 4 bases and J by 5 bases, and 6 bases separated the two germline ends. The length of the CDR3 is 11 residues. The CDR3, as DNA: TGTGCCAGCAGTTTGGGCCACGAGCAGTACTTC. Residues: CASSLGHEQYF.

The V gene is TRBV7-3, the J gene TRBJ2-7; 7 bases map to TRBD2. CDR3 length: 15 amino acids. Germline V gene lookup returns CDR1 SGHTA and CDR2 FQGTGA. J gave up 3 bases and V 10 bases, and 15 bases lay outside the gene matches. The CDR3 reads CATFSGGKAFYEQYF. The CDR3 nucleotides are TGTGCCACCTTTTCGGGAGGTAAGGCGTTCTACGAGCAGTACTTC.